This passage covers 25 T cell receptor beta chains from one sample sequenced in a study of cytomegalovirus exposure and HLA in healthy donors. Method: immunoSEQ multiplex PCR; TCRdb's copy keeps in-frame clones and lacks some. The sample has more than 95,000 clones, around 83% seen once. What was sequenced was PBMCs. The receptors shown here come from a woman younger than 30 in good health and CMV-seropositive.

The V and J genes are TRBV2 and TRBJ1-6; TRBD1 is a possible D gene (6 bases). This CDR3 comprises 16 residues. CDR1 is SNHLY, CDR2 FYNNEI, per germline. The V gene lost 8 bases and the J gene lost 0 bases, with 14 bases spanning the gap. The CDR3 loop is CASFYGGSSYNSPLHF. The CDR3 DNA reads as TGTGCCAGCTTTTATGGGGGCAGCTCCTATAATTCACCCCTCCACTTT. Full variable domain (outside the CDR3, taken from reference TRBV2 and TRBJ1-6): EPEVTQTPSHQVTQMGQEVILRCVPISNHLYFYWYRQILGQKVEFLVSFYNNEISEKSEIFDDQFSVERPDGSNFTLKIRSTKLEDSAMYFCASFYGGSSYNSPLHFGNGTRLTVT.

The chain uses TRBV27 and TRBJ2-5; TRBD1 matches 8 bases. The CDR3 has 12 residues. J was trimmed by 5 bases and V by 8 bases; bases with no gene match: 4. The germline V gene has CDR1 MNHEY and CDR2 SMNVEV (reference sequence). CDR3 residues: CASRAGGETQYF. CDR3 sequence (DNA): TGTGCCAGCCGGGCAGGGGGCGAGACCCAGTACTTC.

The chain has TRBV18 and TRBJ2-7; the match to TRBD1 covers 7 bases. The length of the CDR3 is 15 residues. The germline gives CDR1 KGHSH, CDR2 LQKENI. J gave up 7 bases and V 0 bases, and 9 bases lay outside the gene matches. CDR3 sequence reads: CASSPPGSRGREQYF. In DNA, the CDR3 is TGTGCCAGCTCACCACCGGGGTCGAGGGGGCGTGAGCAGTACTTC. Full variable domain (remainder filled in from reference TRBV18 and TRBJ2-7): NAGVMQNPRHLVRRRGQEARLRCSPMKGHSHVYWYRQLPEEGLKFMVYLQKENIIDESGMPKERFSAEFPKEGPSILRIQQVVRGDSAAYFCASSPPGSRGREQYFGPGTRLTVT.

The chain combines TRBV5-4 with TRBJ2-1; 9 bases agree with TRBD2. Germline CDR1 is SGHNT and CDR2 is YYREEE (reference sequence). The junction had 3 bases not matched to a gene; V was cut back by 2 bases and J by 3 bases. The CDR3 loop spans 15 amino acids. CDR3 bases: TGTGCCAGCAGCTTTGCTAGCGGGGTCTACAATGAGCAGTTCTTC. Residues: CASSFASGVYNEQFF.

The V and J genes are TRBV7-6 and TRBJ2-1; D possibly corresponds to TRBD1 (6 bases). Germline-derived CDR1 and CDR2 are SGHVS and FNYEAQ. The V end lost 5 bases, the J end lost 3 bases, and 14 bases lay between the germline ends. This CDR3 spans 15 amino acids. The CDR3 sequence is CASSVTPDSYNEQFF. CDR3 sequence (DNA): TGTGCCAGCAGCGTCACCCCGGACAGCTACAATGAGCAGTTCTTC.

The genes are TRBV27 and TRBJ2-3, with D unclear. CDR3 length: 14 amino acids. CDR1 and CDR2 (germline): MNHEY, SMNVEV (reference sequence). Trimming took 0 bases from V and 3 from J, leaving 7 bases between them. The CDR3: CASSLSSPTDTQYF. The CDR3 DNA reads TGTGCCAGCAGTTTATCGTCCCCGACAGATACGCAGTATTTT.

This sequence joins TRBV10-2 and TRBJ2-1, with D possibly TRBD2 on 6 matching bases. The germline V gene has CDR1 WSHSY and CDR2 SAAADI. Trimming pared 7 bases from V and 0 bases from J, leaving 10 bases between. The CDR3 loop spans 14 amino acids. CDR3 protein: CASNGGSSYNEQFF. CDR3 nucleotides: TGCGCCAGCAATGGAGGGAGCTCCTACAATGAGCAGTTCTTC.

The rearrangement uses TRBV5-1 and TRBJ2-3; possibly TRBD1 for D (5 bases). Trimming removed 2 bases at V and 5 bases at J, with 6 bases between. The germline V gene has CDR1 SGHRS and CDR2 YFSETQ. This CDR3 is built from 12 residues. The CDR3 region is CASSFGQDTQYF. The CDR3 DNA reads TGCGCCAGCAGCTTCGGACAAGATACGCAGTATTTT.

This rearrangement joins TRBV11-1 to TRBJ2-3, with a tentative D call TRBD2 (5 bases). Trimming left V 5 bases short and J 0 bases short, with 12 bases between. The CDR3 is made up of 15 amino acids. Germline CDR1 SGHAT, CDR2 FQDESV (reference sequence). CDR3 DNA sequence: TGTGCCAGCAGCCCCGGGGTCCTCAGCACAGATACGCAGTATTTT. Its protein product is CASSPGVLSTDTQYF.

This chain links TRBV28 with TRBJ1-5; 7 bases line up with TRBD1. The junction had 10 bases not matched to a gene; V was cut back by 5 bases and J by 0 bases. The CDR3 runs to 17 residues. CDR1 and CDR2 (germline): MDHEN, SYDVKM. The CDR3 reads CASSDRDRKYSNQPQHF. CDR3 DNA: TGTGCCAGCAGTGACCGGGACAGAAAATATAGCAATCAGCCCCAGCATTTT.

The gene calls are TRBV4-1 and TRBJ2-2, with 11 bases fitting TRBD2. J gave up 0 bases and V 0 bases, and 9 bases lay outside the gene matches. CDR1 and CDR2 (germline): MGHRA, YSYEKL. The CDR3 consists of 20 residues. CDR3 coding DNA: TGCGCCAGCAGCCAAGACCCTAGCGGGAGGACCAGAGCGAACACCGGGGAGCTGTTTTTT. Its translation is CASSQDPSGRTRANTGELFF.

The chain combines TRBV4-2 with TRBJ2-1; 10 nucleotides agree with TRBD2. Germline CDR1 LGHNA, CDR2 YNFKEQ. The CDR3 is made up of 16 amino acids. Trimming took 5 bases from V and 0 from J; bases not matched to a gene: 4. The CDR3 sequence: CASSSRTSGSYNEQFF. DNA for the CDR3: TGTGCCAGCAGCTCCCGGACTAGCGGCTCCTACAATGAGCAGTTCTTC.

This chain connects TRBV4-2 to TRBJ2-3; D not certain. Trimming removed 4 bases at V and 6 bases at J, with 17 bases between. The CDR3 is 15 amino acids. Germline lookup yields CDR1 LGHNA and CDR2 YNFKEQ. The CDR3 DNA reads TGTGCCAGCAGCCGAAGGTCGGCAAGCGTGGATACGCAGTATTTT. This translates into CASSRRSASVDTQYF.

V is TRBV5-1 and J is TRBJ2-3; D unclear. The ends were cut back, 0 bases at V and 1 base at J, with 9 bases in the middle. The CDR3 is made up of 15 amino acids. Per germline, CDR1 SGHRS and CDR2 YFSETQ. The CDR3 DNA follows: TGCGCCAGCAGCTTGGTAAGCGCTGGCACAGATACGCAGTATTTT. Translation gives CASSLVSAGTDTQYF.

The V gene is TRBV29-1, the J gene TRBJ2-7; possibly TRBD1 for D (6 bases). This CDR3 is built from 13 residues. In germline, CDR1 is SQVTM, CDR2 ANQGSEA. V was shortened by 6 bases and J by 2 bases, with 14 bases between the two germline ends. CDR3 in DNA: TGCAGCGTGAAGACAGGTCTTGCCTACGAGCAGTACTTC. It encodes CSVKTGLAYEQYF.

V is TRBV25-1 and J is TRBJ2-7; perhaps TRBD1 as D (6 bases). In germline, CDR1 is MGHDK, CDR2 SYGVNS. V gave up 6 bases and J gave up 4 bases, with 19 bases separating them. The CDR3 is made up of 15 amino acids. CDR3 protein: CASSSAGEVPYEQYF. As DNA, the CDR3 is TGTGCCAGCAGCTCCGCAGGGGAAGTTCCTTACGAGCAGTACTTC.

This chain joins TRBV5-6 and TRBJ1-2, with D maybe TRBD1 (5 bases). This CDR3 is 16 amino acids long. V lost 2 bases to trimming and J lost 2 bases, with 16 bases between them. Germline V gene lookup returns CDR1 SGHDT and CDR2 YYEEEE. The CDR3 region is CASSLPQGWGNYGYTF. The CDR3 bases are TGTGCCAGCAGCTTACCCCAGGGATGGGGCAACTATGGCTACACCTTC.

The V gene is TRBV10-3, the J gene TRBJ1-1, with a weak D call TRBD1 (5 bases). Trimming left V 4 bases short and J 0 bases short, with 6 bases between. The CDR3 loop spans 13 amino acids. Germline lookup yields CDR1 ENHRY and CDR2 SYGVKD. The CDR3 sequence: CAISGTMNTEAFF. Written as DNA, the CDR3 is TGTGCCATCAGTGGGACAATGAACACTGAAGCTTTCTTT.

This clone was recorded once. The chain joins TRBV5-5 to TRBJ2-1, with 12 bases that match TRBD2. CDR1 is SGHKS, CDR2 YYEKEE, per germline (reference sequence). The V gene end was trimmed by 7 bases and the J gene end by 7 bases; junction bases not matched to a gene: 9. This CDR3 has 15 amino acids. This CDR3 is CASEPLAGGGNEQFF. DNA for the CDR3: TGTGCCAGCGAACCTCTAGCGGGAGGGGGAAATGAGCAGTTCTTC.

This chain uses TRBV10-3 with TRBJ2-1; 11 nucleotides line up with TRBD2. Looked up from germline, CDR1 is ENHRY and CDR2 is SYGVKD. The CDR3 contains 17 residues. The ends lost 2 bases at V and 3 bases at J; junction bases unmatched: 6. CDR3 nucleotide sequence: TGTGCCATCAGTGAGCCTATACTAGCGGGGGACTACAATGAGCAGTTCTTC. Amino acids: CAISEPILAGDYNEQFF.

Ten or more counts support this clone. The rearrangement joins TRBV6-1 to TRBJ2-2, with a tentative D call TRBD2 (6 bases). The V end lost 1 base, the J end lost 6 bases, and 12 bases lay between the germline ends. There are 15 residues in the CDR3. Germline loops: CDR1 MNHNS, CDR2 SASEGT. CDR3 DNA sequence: TGTGCCAGCAGTGAAGGTGGAGGGCTGGCCGGGGAGCTGTTTTTT. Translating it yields CASSEGGGLAGELFF.

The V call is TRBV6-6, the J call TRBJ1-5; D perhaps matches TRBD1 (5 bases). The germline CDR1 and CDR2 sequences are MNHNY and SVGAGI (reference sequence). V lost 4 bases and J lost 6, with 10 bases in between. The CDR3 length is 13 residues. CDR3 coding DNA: TGTGCCAGCAGTTTCATGCAGGGTCAGCCCCAGCATTTT. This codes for CASSFMQGQPQHF.

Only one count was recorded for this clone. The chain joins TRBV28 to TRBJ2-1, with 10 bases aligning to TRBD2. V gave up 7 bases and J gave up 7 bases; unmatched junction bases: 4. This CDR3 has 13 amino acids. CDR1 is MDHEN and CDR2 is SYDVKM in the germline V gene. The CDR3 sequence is CASNLAGENEQFF. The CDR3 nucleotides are TGTGCCAGCAACCTAGCGGGGGAGAATGAGCAGTTCTTC.

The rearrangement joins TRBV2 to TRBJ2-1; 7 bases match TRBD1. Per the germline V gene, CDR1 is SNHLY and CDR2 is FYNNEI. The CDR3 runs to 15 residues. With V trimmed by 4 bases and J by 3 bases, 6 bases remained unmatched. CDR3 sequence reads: CASSADRVYYNEQFF. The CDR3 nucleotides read TGTGCCAGCAGTGCTGACAGGGTCTACTACAATGAGCAGTTCTTC.

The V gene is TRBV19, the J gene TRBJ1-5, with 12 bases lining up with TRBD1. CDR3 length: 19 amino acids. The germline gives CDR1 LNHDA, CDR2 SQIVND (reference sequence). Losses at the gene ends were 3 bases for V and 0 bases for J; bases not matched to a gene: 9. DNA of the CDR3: TGTGCCAGTAGTATCCGCGGGACAGGGGGCTTTGGTAGCAATCAGCCCCAGCATTTT. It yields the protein CASSIRGTGGFGSNQPQHF.